This T cell receptor (beta chain) was identified in a study of shared clonotypes between healthy human individuals. The assay was immunoSEQ multiplex PCR, and TCRdb's table has in-frame clones only and misses some. Here the sample spans more than 2 million clones, around 95% being singletons. V was cut by 0 bases and J by 6 bases, with 11 bases left in between. The CDR3 spans 14 residues. Per germline, CDR1 LNHNV and CDR2 YYDKDF (reference sequence). The specimen was naive CD4+ T cells sorted from blood. Subset indicated: CD45RA+ positively selected. This receptor was obtained from a man younger than 35 in good health. The chain joins TRBV15 to TRBJ1-1; D unclear. The CDR3 loop reads CATSRDRAGAEAFF. CDR3 nucleotide sequence: TGTGCCACCAGCAGAGATCGAGCCGGGGCTGAAGCTTTCTTT.